A selection of T cell receptor beta chains follows, all from one sample in a study of T cell responses to AZD1222 COVID-19 vaccine. Assay: immunoSEQ multiplex PCR; the TCRdb copy retains only in-frame clones and omits some. This sample has 150,000 to 200,000 clones, with just over 85% found just once. This specimen consisted of peripheral blood, obtained on day 0 of AZD1222 vaccination. All receptors derive from an adult in good health. The conserved cysteine and the conserved F or W are not part of the CDR3 here.

J,V,CDR3
TRBJ2-1,TRBV11-2,ASTPNPYNEQF
TRBJ1-4,TRBV9,ASSPTGAAEKLF
TRBJ1-2,TRBV7-2,ASFPGGQFGYGYT
TRBJ2-7,TRBV6-2/TRBV6-3,ASRRTGGDYEQY
TRBJ2-1,TRBV6-6,ASSHSREQF
TRBJ1-2,TRBV5-6,ASSLADYGYT
TRBJ2-7,TRBV19,ASSRGTGGDEQY
TRBJ1-2,TRBV24-1,ATSDFTGVGYT
TRBJ2-1,TRBV9,ASSRGVNEQF
TRBJ2-1,TRBV19,ASSGASGIYNEQF
TRBJ1-2,TRBV28,ASNPGGRYGYT
TRBJ2-1,TRBV5-8,ASSWGSGMGEQF
TRBJ1-6,TRBV19,ASTLTGGGSPLH
TRBJ1-2,TRBV13,ASSLGRVEGYT
TRBJ2-2,TRBV11-3,ASSLGNGLPNTGELF
TRBJ2-1,TRBV9,ASTPWDRGTYNEQF
TRBJ2-2,TRBV27,ASSSGLIVGTGELF
TRBJ2-6,TRBV7-9,ASSFSLAPTGANVLT
TRBJ1-2,TRBV6-5,ASSYSRGLVGYT
TRBJ1-2,TRBV30,AWSEQGYYGYT
TRBJ1-1,TRBV29-1,SVGQGTVTEAF
TRBJ2-7,TRBV28,ASSYSAGRVRLAAV
TRBJ2-6,TRBV4-3,ASSQVGSGANVLT
TRBJ1-5,TRBV27,ASSYRGQPQH
TRBJ1-4,TRBV14,ASSQGGQAANEKLF
TRBJ1-1,TRBV7-3,ASSPDGLNTEAF
TRBJ1-2,TRBV4-1,ASSQDRGENYGYT
TRBJ2-3,TRBV4-3,ASSQDHGSLAGSSTDTQY
TRBJ1-5,TRBV28,ATYTGTANQPQH
TRBJ2-7,TRBV20-1,SAPAGYEQY
TRBJ2-1,TRBV29-1,SVPVAVGNEQF
TRBJ1-1,TRBV28,ASSLWDRGQPGGEKSLNTEAF
TRBJ1-3,TRBV27,ASKGDSSGNTIY
TRBJ1-1,TRBV3-1/TRBV3-2,ASSQVEGEAF
TRBJ2-2,TRBV3-1/TRBV3-2,ASSQVGTGAGELF
TRBJ1-2,TRBV5-5,ASSLDRARDYGYT
TRBJ1-1,TRBV10-3,AISDPNKNTEAF
TRBJ1-1,TRBV10-2,ASSGNLQGAGTEAF
TRBJ2-4,TRBV25-1,ASSPPGEWGNIQY
TRBJ1-2,TRBV5-1,ASSMDRANYGYT
TRBJ2-7,TRBV4-3,ASSQERRVGLSYEQY
TRBJ2-7,TRBV19,ASSTASGGYEQY